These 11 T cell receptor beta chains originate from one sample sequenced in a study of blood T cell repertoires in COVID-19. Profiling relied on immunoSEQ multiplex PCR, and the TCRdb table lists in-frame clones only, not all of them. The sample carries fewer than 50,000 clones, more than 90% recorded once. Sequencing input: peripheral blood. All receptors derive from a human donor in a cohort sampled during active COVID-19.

The CDR3 DNA sequence: TGTGCCTGGAGTGTGCGAGGGGGTCATGGCTACACCTTC. Translated: CAWSVRGGHGYTF. The rearrangement joins TRBV30 to TRBJ1-2; maybe TRBD1 (6 bases). The CDR3 consists of 13 residues. With 0 bases removed from V and 6 bases from J, the gap between germline ends came to 11 bases. Germline CDR1 reads GTSNPN; CDR2 reads SVGIG (reference sequence).

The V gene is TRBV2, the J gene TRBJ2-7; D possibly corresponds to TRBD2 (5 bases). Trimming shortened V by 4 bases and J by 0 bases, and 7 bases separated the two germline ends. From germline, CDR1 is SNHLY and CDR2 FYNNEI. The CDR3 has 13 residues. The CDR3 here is CASSAGSSYEQYF. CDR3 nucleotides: TGTGCCAGCAGTGCGGGGAGCTCCTACGAGCAGTACTTC.

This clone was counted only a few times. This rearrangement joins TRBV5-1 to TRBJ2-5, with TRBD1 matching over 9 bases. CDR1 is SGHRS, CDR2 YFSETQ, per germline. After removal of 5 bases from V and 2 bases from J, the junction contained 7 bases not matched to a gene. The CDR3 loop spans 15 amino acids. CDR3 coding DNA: TGCGCCAGCAGTTCGACAGGGGGAGGGCAAGAGACCCAGTACTTC. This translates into CASSSTGGGQETQYF. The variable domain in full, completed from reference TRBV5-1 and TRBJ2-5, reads KAGVTQTPRYLIKTRGQQVTLSCSPISGHRSVSWYQQTPGQGLQFLFEYFSETQRNKGNFPGRFSGRQFSNSRSEMNVSTLELGDSALYLCASSSTGGGQETQYFGPGTRLLVL.

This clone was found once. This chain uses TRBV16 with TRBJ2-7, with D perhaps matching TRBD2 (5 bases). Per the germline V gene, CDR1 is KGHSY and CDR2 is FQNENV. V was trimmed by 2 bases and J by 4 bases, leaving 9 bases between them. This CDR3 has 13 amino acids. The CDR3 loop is CASSQTEGYEQYF. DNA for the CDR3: TGTGCCAGCAGCCAAACCGAGGGATACGAGCAGTACTTC.

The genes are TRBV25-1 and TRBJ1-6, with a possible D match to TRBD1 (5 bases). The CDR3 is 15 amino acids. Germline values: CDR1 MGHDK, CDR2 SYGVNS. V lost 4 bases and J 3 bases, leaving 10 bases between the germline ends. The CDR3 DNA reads TGTGCCAGCAGTGGGGGCAGGGACTATAATTCACCCCTCCACTTT. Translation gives CASSGGRDYNSPLHF.

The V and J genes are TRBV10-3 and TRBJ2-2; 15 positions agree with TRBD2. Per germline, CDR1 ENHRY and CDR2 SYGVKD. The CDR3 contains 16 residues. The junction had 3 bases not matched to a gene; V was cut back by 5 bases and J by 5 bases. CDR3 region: CAISSGTSGRTGELFF. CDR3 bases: TGTGCCATCAGTTCCGGGACTAGCGGGAGGACCGGGGAGCTGTTTTTT.

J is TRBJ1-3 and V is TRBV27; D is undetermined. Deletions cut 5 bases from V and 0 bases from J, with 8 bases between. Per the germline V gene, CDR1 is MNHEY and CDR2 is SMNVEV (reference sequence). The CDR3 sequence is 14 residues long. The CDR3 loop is CASSLTSSGNTIYF. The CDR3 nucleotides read TGTGCCAGCAGTCTTACAAGCTCTGGAAACACCATATATTTT.

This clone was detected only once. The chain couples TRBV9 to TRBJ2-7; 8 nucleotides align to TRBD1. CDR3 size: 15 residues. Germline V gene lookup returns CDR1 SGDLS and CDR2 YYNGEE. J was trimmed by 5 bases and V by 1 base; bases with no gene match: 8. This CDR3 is CASSVSPTGAHEQYF. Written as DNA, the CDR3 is TGTGCCAGCAGCGTAAGCCCGACAGGGGCCCACGAGCAGTACTTC.

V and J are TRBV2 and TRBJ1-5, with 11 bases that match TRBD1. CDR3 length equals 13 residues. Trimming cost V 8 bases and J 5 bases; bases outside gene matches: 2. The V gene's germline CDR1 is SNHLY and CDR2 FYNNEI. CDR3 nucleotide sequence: TGTGCCAGCGGGGGACAGGGGGATCAGCCCCAGCATTTT. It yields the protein CASGGQGDQPQHF.

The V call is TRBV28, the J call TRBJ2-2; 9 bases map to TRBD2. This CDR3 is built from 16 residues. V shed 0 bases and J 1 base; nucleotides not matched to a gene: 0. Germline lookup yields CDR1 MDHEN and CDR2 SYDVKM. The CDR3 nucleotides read TGTGCCAGCAGTTTATGGACTAGCGGGAACACCGGGGAGCTGTTTTTT. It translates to CASSLWTSGNTGELFF.

CDR3 sequence (DNA): TGCGCCAGCAGCGAACTAGCGGGAGAGGCCGGGGAGCTGTTTTTT. It is translated as CASSELAGEAGELFF. The genes are TRBV5-1 and TRBJ2-2; TRBD2 matches at 11 bases. Germline CDR1 and CDR2: SGHRS and YFSETQ. The CDR3 length is 15 residues. The V and J ends lost 4 bases and 6 bases, in that order; junction bases with no gene match: 5.